The 10 T cell receptor beta chains in this list originate from one sample, sequenced in a study of T cell changes during pregnancy in multiple sclerosis. Only in-frame clones appear in the TCRdb table, and some are missing; sequencing was by immunoSEQ multiplex PCR. The table shows more than 65,000 clones, with over 85% occurring only once. The sample was CD4+ T cells from peripheral blood mononuclear cells, taken before pregnancy. Receptors were obtained from a female donor with multiple sclerosis, enrolled in a pregnancy study.

The chain uses TRBV6-5 and TRBJ2-5; D might be TRBD1 (6 bases). This CDR3 has 15 residues. The V gene's germline CDR1 is MNHEY and CDR2 SVGAGI. V lost 8 bases and J 2 bases, leaving 18 bases between the germline ends. The CDR3 DNA follows: TGTGCCAGCCGATCCTTCAGGGGAATTCAAGAGACCCAGTACTTC. Protein: CASRSFRGIQETQYF.

The sample holds one count of this clone. The rearrangement links TRBV19 to TRBJ1-5, with D maybe TRBD1 (6 bases). This CDR3 has 14 residues. The germline V gene encodes CDR1 LNHDA and CDR2 SQIVND (reference sequence). V was trimmed by 6 bases and J by 5 bases, leaving 14 bases between them. The CDR3 region is CASSVQGRDQPQHF. Here the CDR3 DNA reads TGTGCCAGTAGCGTACAGGGCAGAGATCAGCCCCAGCATTTT.

The chain links TRBV28 to TRBJ1-1; no reliable D call. This CDR3 has 12 amino acids. Trimming removed 6 bases from V and 4 bases from J, with 9 bases in between. Germline V CDR1 and CDR2: MDHEN, SYDVKM. The DNA of the CDR3 is TGTGCCAGCAGACTCGCCGGCACTGAAGCTTTCTTT. As protein: CASRLAGTEAFF.

V is TRBV27 and J is TRBJ1-5; 7 bases are shared with TRBD1. This CDR3 comprises 16 residues. Unmatched junction bases numbered 5, after V lost 3 bases and J lost 0 bases. CDR1 is MNHEY, CDR2 SMNVEV, per germline (reference sequence). In nucleotides, the CDR3 is TGTGCCAGCAGTTTGACCGGACAGGCTAGCAATCAGCCCCAGCATTTT. Translating it yields CASSLTGQASNQPQHF.

V gene TRBV6-5 combines with J gene TRBJ1-2; D might be TRBD1 (6 bases). Germline V lookup: CDR1 MNHEY, CDR2 SVGAGI. V was trimmed by 7 bases and J by 2 bases, leaving 11 bases between them. The CDR3 loop spans 13 amino acids. The CDR3 nucleotides read TGTGCCAGCACCACACAGGGAAACTATGGCTACACCTTC. This translates into CASTTQGNYGYTF.

This clone was seen just once. The CDR3 spells CASSLGAERGKNTEAFF. DNA of the CDR3: TGTGCCAGCAGCTTAGGCGCCGAGCGGGGGAAGAACACTGAAGCTTTCTTT. The gene calls are TRBV7-8 and TRBJ1-1, with a tentative D call TRBD1 (5 bases). V was cut by 1 base and J by 1 base, with 16 bases left in between. This CDR3 has 17 amino acids. Germline V gene lookup returns CDR1 SGHVS and CDR2 FQNEAQ.

The chain combines TRBV5-6 with TRBJ2-7; D gene uncertain. The ends were cut back, 1 base at V and 2 bases at J, with 22 bases in the middle. Germline CDR1 is SGHDT and CDR2 is YYEEEE. The CDR3 contains 18 residues. The CDR3 DNA sequence: TGTGCCAGCAGCTTGTCTTTAGTGTCGGCGTCGGGTACCTACGAGCAGTACTTC. The encoded protein is CASSLSLVSASGTYEQYF.

This clone was seen more than once but under ten times. The chain links TRBV6-1 to TRBJ1-1; 11 nucleotides align to TRBD1. The CDR3 extends over 15 amino acids. Per germline, CDR1 MNHNS and CDR2 SASEGT. With V trimmed by 5 bases and J by 4 bases, 6 bases remained unmatched. The CDR3 nucleotides are TGTGCCAGCAGTCCTCCGGGACAGGGGGTCACTGAAGCTTTCTTT. This encodes CASSPPGQGVTEAFF.

The rearrangement uses TRBV5-1 and TRBJ2-5; the match to TRBD2 covers 8 bases. V trimming: 2 bases; J trimming: 3 bases; junction bases outside the gene matches: 3. The CDR3 is 14 residues long. Germline CDR1 is SGHRS and CDR2 is YFSETQ. The CDR3 sequence: CASSLTGGEETQYF. CDR3 in DNA: TGCGCCAGCAGCTTAACCGGGGGGGAAGAGACCCAGTACTTC.

This chain uses TRBV2 with TRBJ1-2; 7 bases match TRBD1. Per the germline V gene, CDR1 is SNHLY and CDR2 is FYNNEI. This CDR3 contains 16 residues. Losses at the gene ends were 4 bases for V and 1 base for J; bases not matched to a gene: 9. The CDR3 loop is CASSGGWAGGNYGYTF. CDR3 coding DNA: TGTGCCAGCAGTGGTGGCTGGGCAGGGGGTAACTATGGCTACACCTTC.